What follows describes a single T cell receptor (beta chain). The target antigen is unknown. Germline loops: CDR1 SGDLS, CDR2 YYNGEE. The CDR3 covers 16 residues. J lost 2 bases, V lost 4 bases, and 8 bases had no gene match. The second PCR ran about 6 to 11 cycles with a sample-barcoded 5' primer and J-beta primers. At least 3 million CDR3-containing paired-end reads were obtained per sample. TCRdb re-called the 5' RACE reads through MiXCR, storing one row per CDR3 protein. In the table there are nearly 800,000 distinct CDR3 sequences, more than 55% of which are singletons. This record belongs to a study of blood T cells in healthy people across ages. Whole-study results and caveats: Diversity estimates drawn from one million T cells were deemed underestimates. More naive CD4+ cells and higher diversity were found in long-lived than in aged donors.

Each of the donors had 9 to 10 milliliters of peripheral blood drawn into EDTA-treated Vacutainer tubes. The sample comprised blood. The sequence derives from a man in his forties or fifties in good health. This chain connects TRBV9 to TRBJ2-1; 8 bases agree with TRBD2. CDR3 in DNA: TGTGCCAGCAGCAAAGGGACTAGTTTCCCCTACAATGAGCAGTTCTTC. Translating gives CASSKGTSFPYNEQFF.